This T cell receptor beta chain was captured by sequencing in a study of lymphopenia after photon versus proton radiotherapy. The CDR3 has 11 amino acids. Trimming cost V 6 bases and J 4 bases, with 8 bases left between them. Germline V gene lookup returns CDR1 DFQATT and CDR2 SNEGSKA (reference sequence). Produced via immunoSEQ multiplex PCR; TCRdb's table is partial and in-frame only. The sample yields 52,000 or so clones, roughly 90% seen once. The chain combines TRBV20-1 with TRBJ2-3; D is undetermined. The source material was peripheral blood, sampled from a patient treated with photon-based radiotherapy. This receptor was obtained from a woman in her thirties or forties with cholangiocarcinoma. CDR3 in amino acids: CSATIADTQYF. In DNA form, the CDR3 reads TGCAGTGCAACGATCGCAGATACGCAGTATTTT.